This TCR beta chain was captured in a study of cytomegalovirus exposure and HLA in healthy donors. The PCR was carried out with 60 Vbeta primers and 13 Jbeta primers. Here immunoSEQ multiplex PCR was the method, and the copy in TCRdb shows in-frame clones only, minus some. This sample has around 170,000 clones, with about 80% found just once. This clone has just a few counts. The ends were cut back, 2 bases at V and 0 bases at J, with 10 bases in the middle. Germline V gives CDR1 ENHRY, CDR2 SYGVKD. The CDR3 is made up of 16 amino acids. The receptor was isolated from a man aged 40-49 years in good health and CMV-seronegative. The gene calls are TRBV10-3 and TRBJ1-4; unclear D gene. Material: PBMCs. The CDR3 region is CAISEKLPTTNEKLFF. In DNA, the CDR3 is TGTGCCATCAGTGAGAAGCTACCCACAACTAATGAAAAACTGTTTTTT.